A selection of T cell receptor beta chains follows, all from one sample in a study of T-cell reconstitution after alpha-beta-depleted transplantation in children. TCRdb redid the calling of the PCR reads with MiXCR, one entry per CDR3 protein. The data show more than 75,000 distinct CDR3 sequences, less than 25% seen once. The sample consisted of PBMCs, taken before TCRalphabeta/CD19-depleted stem cell transplant. These receptors were collected from a boy aged 2 to 10 with acute lymphoblastic leukemia, due to receive a stem cell transplant. CDR3s include the opening cysteine and the closing phenylalanine or tryptophan. Each record gives: J gene, CDR3 length, V gene, clone size, D gene, CDR3 protein, CDR3 DNA. D genes are given only for firm matches. Expanded clones get a size class; other rows say once, few or many, or leave the size out.

TRBJ2-5	14	TRBV10-3	NA	NA	CAISARGIGETQYF	TGTGCCATCAGTGCACGCGGTATCGGGGAGACCCAGTACTTC
TRBJ2-7	14	TRBV5-6	NA	TRBD1	CASRRGQGSYEQYF	TGTGCCAGCAGGCGTGGACAGGGGTCCTACGAGCAGTACTTC
TRBJ1-2	15	TRBV18	NA	NA	CASSSLQGRNYGYTF	TGTGCCAGCTCATCACTTCAGGGGAGGAACTATGGCTACACCTTC
TRBJ2-2	15	TRBV2	once	NA	CASSLPGGTAGELFF	TGTGCCAGCAGCCTCCCAGGAGGTACCGCCGGGGAGCTGTTTTTT
TRBJ2-2	15	TRBV4-2	NA	NA	CASSQGVGRTGELFF	TGTGCCAGCAGCCAGGGGGTGGGACGGACCGGGGAGCTGTTTTTT
TRBJ2-5	15	TRBV20-1	few	NA	CSARERRGQRETQYF	TGCAGTGCTAGGGAGCGGAGGGGCCAAAGAGAGACCCAGTACTTC
TRBJ2-7	14	TRBV7-9	NA	NA	CASSLWRGHDEQYF	TGTGCCAGCAGCTTATGGAGGGGGCACGACGAGCAGTACTTC
TRBJ2-1	16	TRBV12-3/TRBV12-4	many	TRBD1	CASTHGTGRTYNEQFF	TGTGCCAGCACCCATGGGACAGGTAGAACTTACAATGAGCAGTTCTTC
TRBJ2-3	16	TRBV19	many	TRBD2	CASRSGTSGSTDTQYF	TGTGCCAGTAGATCCGGGACTAGCGGGAGCACAGATACGCAGTATTTT
TRBJ2-5	15	TRBV4-3	many	NA	CASSQDFGFGETQYF	TGCGCCAGCAGCCAAGATTTTGGGTTCGGAGAGACCCAGTACTTC
TRBJ2-5	15	TRBV20-1	few	TRBD2	CSASRLAGGKETQYF	TGCAGTGCTAGTCGACTAGCGGGAGGAAAAGAGACCCAGTACTTC
TRBJ2-1	17	TRBV9	NA	TRBD2	CASSVDPSGGPYNEQFF	TGTGCCAGCAGCGTAGATCCTAGCGGAGGACCCTACAATGAGCAGTTCTTC
TRBJ2-7	16	TRBV6-5	many	TRBD2	CASSYGRLAGGYEQYF	TGTGCCAGCAGTTACGGAAGACTAGCGGGAGGGTACGAGCAGTACTTC
TRBJ1-1	15	TRBV28	few	NA	CASSLTQGPNTEAFF	TGTGCCAGCAGTTTGACACAGGGACCGAACACTGAAGCTTTCTTT
TRBJ1-2	15	TRBV2	many	TRBD1	CASSEPRDRGPGYTF	TGTGCCAGCAGTGAACCCCGGGACAGGGGTCCTGGCTACACCTTC
TRBJ2-3	14	TRBV6-1	many	TRBD2	CASIAPGGADTQYF	TGTGCCAGCATCGCTCCCGGGGGGGCAGATACGCAGTATTTT
TRBJ2-2	12	TRBV7-2	NA	NA	CASKPAAGELFF	TGTGCCAGCAAACCAGCCGCCGGGGAGCTGTTTTTT
TRBJ2-1	13	TRBV7-8	once	NA	CASSLVRVDEQFF	TGTGCCAGCAGCTTGGTCCGAGTGGATGAGCAGTTCTTC
TRBJ2-2	15	TRBV7-2	few	NA	CASRPLRGYTGELFF	TGTGCCAGCAGACCCCTCCGGGGATATACCGGGGAGCTGTTTTTT
TRBJ2-4	14	TRBV6-1	few	TRBD1	CASSEKFPWDSQYF	TGTGCCAGCAGTGAAAAGTTCCCCTGGGACAGTCAGTACTTC
TRBJ2-2	16	TRBV28	NA	NA	CASSRRDGGGPGELFF	TGTGCCAGCAGTCGACGGGACGGAGGGGGGCCGGGGGAGCTGTTTTTT
TRBJ2-1	14	TRBV7-9	many	TRBD2	CASTGGGRAIEQFF	TGTGCCAGCACAGGCGGCGGGAGGGCCATCGAGCAGTTCTTC
TRBJ2-3	17	TRBV15	NA	TRBD1	CATSRGPGTGSRDTQYF	TGTGCCACCAGCAGAGGCCCCGGGACAGGGTCCCGGGATACGCAGTATTTT
TRBJ2-7	13	TRBV29-1	few	TRBD1	CSVAQGAIYEQYF	TGCAGCGTTGCACAGGGGGCTATCTACGAGCAGTACTTC
TRBJ2-2	14	TRBV20-1	few	NA	CSARRGPPTGELFF	TGCAGTGCTAGAAGGGGACCCCCCACCGGGGAGCTGTTTTTT
TRBJ2-1	14	TRBV5-1	few	TRBD2	CASRTPSGYNEQFF	TGCGCCAGCAGGACTCCTAGCGGCTACAATGAGCAGTTCTTC
TRBJ1-2	13	TRBV5-1	many	TRBD1	CASSGTGRYGYTF	TGCGCCAGCAGCGGGACAGGGAGGTATGGCTACACCTTC
TRBJ2-5	14	TRBV5-1	NA	NA	CASSLEQLQETQYF	TGCGCCAGCAGCTTGGAACAACTCCAAGAGACCCAGTACTTC
TRBJ1-1	16	TRBV28	NA	TRBD1	CASSLGGQGAGTEAFF	TGTGCCAGCAGTTTAGGAGGACAGGGGGCAGGGACTGAAGCTTTCTTT
TRBJ2-7	17	TRBV20-1	few	TRBD2	CSAPTGTSGGSSYEQYF	TGCAGTGCCCCGACCGGGACTAGCGGGGGGAGCTCCTACGAGCAGTACTTC
TRBJ2-2	14	TRBV10-2	NA	TRBD1	CASSRQGSSGELFF	TGCGCCAGCAGTCGACAGGGGTCGTCCGGGGAGCTGTTTTTT
TRBJ2-5	12	TRBV28	many	NA	CASSLLAETQYF	TGTGCCAGCAGCCTATTAGCGGAGACCCAGTACTTC
TRBJ2-7	16	TRBV6-2/TRBV6-3	NA	TRBD1	CAITNFRDRITYEQYF	TGTGCCATCACTAACTTCCGGGACAGAATTACCTACGAGCAGTACTTC
TRBJ1-5	15	TRBV28	NA	NA	CASSLDPRWDQPQHF	TGTGCCAGCAGTTTAGACCCTAGATGGGATCAGCCCCAGCATTTT
TRBJ1-3	11	TRBV6-6	NA	NA	CASRAGDTIYF	TGTGCCAGCCGCGCTGGAGACACCATATATTTT
TRBJ2-3	14	TRBV12-3/TRBV12-4	few	TRBD2	CASRPGGRVDTQYF	TGTGCCAGCAGACCGGGGGGGAGGGTAGATACGCAGTATTTT
TRBJ2-7	13	TRBV18	few	NA	CASSPPTGAEQYF	TGTGCCAGCTCACCACCCACCGGGGCCGAGCAGTACTTC
TRBJ1-1	14	TRBV29-1	NA	NA	CSVRGSGFYTEAFF	TGCAGCGTCCGAGGGTCAGGGTTCTATACTGAAGCTTTCTTT
TRBJ1-6	14	TRBV11-2	NA	NA	CASSLPEYNSPLHF	TGTGCCAGCAGCTTACCGGAATATAATTCACCCCTCCACTTT
TRBJ2-2	13	TRBV7-8	few	NA	CASSVGYPGELFF	TGTGCCAGCAGCGTAGGCTATCCCGGGGAGCTGTTTTTT
TRBJ1-1	14	TRBV11-2	NA	NA	CASSAAGVNTEAFF	TGTGCCAGCAGCGCGGCGGGGGTGAACACTGAAGCTTTCTTT